This T cell receptor beta chain was obtained from a study of CD8 T cells in ankylosing spondylitis. Quantitative 5'-RACE with molecular barcodes was used to make the TCR beta libraries. TCRdb recomputed calls from the 5' RACE reads with MiXCR, one row per CDR3 protein. The profile shows roughly 130,000 distinct CDR3 sequences, around 8.5% of them singletons. Per the germline V gene, CDR1 is SGHAT and CDR2 is FQNNGV. The CDR3 sequence is 16 residues long. Trimming removed 2 bases at V and 0 bases at J, with 14 bases between. Whole-study findings and limits: Disease-linked clones reportedly concentrated significantly in matched ankylosing spondylitis synovial fluid. A motif of under 10 highly homologous TCR beta variants was seen as apparently characteristic of ankylosing spondylitis blood.

There are many counts of this clonotype. Its target is not known. The material sequenced was blood, either unsorted or a sorted T cell fraction (not recorded which). This sequence was found in a male donor with ankylosing spondylitis or in good health (not recorded which). The chain has TRBV11-2 and TRBJ2-7; no reliable D call. DNA of the CDR3: TGTGCCAGCAGCTTATATTCGACTGCGAGCTCCTACGAGCAGTACTTC. Translated, it gives CASSLYSTASSYEQYF.